The present entry profiles one T cell receptor beta chain with its context. Its antigen is not identified. The method was immunoSEQ multiplex PCR; TCRdb's version includes in-frame clones alone and lacks a portion of them. The sample consists of fewer than 65,000 clones, 80% to 90% of them appearing once. This sample stems from a study of PD-1 blockade in classical Hodgkin lymphoma. The wider study: Intravenous delivery of nivolumab at 3 mg/kg to patients occurred every 2 weeks. Findings and caveats of the study: Diversity in CD4+ TCRs, unlike that measured in CD8+ TCRs, had risen significantly by C4D1. Healthy donors reportedly exceeded newly diagnosed patients in baseline TCR diversity. Patients starting nivolumab under 1 year after ASCT were excluded.

This CDR3 has 13 amino acids. V lost 5 bases and J lost 9, with 16 bases in between. Germline CDR1 reads SGHAT; CDR2 reads FQNNGV. Relapse after autologous stem cell transplantation occurred in every patient, and brentuximab vedotin exposure varied. The clonotype originates from a human donor with classical Hodgkin lymphoma. Here the sequenced sample was peripheral blood mononuclear cells (PBMCs), taken at baseline. The chain employs TRBV11-2 and TRBJ1-1, with D possibly matching TRBD1 (6 bases). The CDR3 region is CASSGGGTPKAFF. For the CDR3, the DNA is TGTGCCAGCAGCGGGGGCGGGACACCAAAAGCTTTCTTT.